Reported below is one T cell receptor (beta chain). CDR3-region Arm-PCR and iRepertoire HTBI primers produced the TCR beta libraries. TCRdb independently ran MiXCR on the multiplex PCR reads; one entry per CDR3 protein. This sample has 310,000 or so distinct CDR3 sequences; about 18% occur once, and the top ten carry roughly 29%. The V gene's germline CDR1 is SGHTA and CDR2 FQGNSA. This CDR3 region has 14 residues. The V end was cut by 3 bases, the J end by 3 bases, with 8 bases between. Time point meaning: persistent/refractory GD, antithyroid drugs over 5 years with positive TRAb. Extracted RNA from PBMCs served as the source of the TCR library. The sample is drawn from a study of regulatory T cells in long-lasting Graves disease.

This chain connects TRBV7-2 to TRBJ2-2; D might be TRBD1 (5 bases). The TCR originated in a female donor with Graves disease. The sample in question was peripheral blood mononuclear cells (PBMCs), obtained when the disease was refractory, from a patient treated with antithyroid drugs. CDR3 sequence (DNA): TGTGCCAGCAGCTTCCTACAGGACACCGGGGAGCTGTTTTTT. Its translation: CASSFLQDTGELFF.